These 25 T cell receptor beta chains share one sample of origin, sequenced in a study of cytomegalovirus exposure and HLA in healthy donors. PCR used 60 Vbeta primers and 13 Jbeta primers. The table came from immunoSEQ multiplex PCR; TCRdb's copy has only in-frame clones and leaves some out. Among roughly 100,000 clones listed, around 76% were seen once. The sequenced sample consisted of PBMCs. The receptors were sampled from a man between 35 and 55 years old in good health and CMV-seropositive.

The chain recombines TRBV27 with TRBJ1-2; tentatively, D is TRBD1 (5 bases). Germline CDR1 is MNHEY and CDR2 is SMNVEV (reference sequence). Between the trimmed V and J ends, which lost 7 bases and 8 bases, there was a span of 17 bases. The CDR3 extends over 13 amino acids. This CDR3 reads CASTKSGEGGYTF. The CDR3 DNA is TGTGCCAGCACCAAAAGTGGGGAGGGGGGCTACACCTTC.

The chain recombines TRBV28 with TRBJ2-7; D is possibly TRBD1 (6 bases). V lost 5 bases to trimming and J lost 7 bases, with 12 bases between them. Germline V gene lookup returns CDR1 MDHEN and CDR2 SYDVKM. The CDR3 has 12 residues. CDR3 sequence reads: CASSHSDREQYF. The DNA for the CDR3 is TGTGCCAGCAGTCATTCCGACAGGGAGCAGTACTTC.

The gene calls are TRBV6-1 and TRBJ1-1; no firm D call. V was pared by 3 bases and J by 8 bases, with 4 bases between. Germline CDR1 and CDR2: MNHNS and SASEGT. CDR3 size: 10 residues. CDR3 coding DNA: TGTGCCAGCAGTGACCAAGAAGCTTTCTTT. Translation gives CASSDQEAFF.

This clone was observed once. This chain links TRBV18 with TRBJ2-2; TRBD2 aligns across 10 bases. V was pared by 3 bases and J by 4 bases, with 8 bases of the junction left unmatched. This CDR3 region has 17 residues. Germline V gene sequence: CDR1 KGHSH, CDR2 LQKENI. The CDR3 DNA reads as TGTGCCAGCTCACCGCGAGCGGGGGGGCACGGCACCGGGGAGCTGTTTTTT. Translated, it gives CASSPRAGGHGTGELFF. The entire variable domain, with the rest obtained from reference TRBV18 and TRBJ2-2, is as follows: NAGVMQNPRHLVRRRGQEARLRCSPMKGHSHVYWYRQLPEEGLKFMVYLQKENIIDESGMPKERFSAEFPKEGPSILRIQQVVRGDSAAYFCASSPRAGGHGTGELFFGEGSRLTVL.

For this clone: Germline and junction disagree at one end, which may indicate a read error. The chain couples TRBV7-6 to TRBJ2-6; 7 bases are shared with TRBD1. The CDR3 is made up of 17 amino acids. Germline assignment: CDR1 SGHVS and CDR2 FNYEAQ. The CDR3 here is CASSSLPTGAGANGLTF. CDR3 DNA: TGTGCCAGCAGCTCCCTCCCTACAGGGGCTGGGGCCAACGGCCTGACTTTC.

The rearrangement joins TRBV6-5 to TRBJ2-7; D possibly corresponds to TRBD1 (5 bases). CDR3 length: 14 amino acids. Germline V gene sequence: CDR1 MNHEY, CDR2 SVGAGI. Trimming removed 3 bases from V and 0 bases from J, with 9 bases in between. CDR3 sequence: CASSYSGNSYEQYF. CDR3 nucleotides: TGTGCCAGCAGTTATTCAGGGAACTCCTACGAGCAGTACTTC.

This rearrangement joins TRBV7-2 to TRBJ2-7, with D possibly being TRBD1 (6 bases). From germline, CDR1 is SGHTA and CDR2 FQGNSA. The CDR3 has 14 residues. V shed 5 bases and J shed 0 bases, with 11 bases lying between them. The CDR3 DNA is TGTGCCAGCAGCCACGACAGGAGCTCCTACGAGCAGTACTTC. This encodes CASSHDRSSYEQYF.

This clone was counted a few times. The rearrangement links TRBV30 to TRBJ1-1; D is perhaps TRBD1 (6 bases). The germline V and J ends were trimmed by 2 bases and 4 bases, with 17 bases remaining between them. The CDR3 runs 15 residues. Germline CDR1 is GTSNPN and CDR2 is SVGIG (reference sequence). The CDR3 sequence: CAWSFLGGRITEAFF. The DNA for the CDR3 is TGTGCCTGGAGTTTCTTGGGGGGGCGGATCACTGAAGCTTTCTTT.

This clone occurred once. V and J are TRBV15 and TRBJ2-6, with D hard to call. Trimming removed 8 bases at V and 1 base at J, with 3 bases between. This CDR3 has 12 residues. Germline V lookup: CDR1 LNHNV, CDR2 YYDKDF (reference sequence). The CDR3 loop is CATRSGANVLTF. The CDR3 region has the DNA TGTGCCACCCGGTCTGGGGCCAACGTCCTGACTTTC.

The chain carries TRBV7-3 and TRBJ2-1, with 9 bases matching TRBD1. This CDR3 is 17 amino acids long. Looked up from germline, CDR1 is SGHTA and CDR2 is FQGTGA. The V and J ends lost 0 bases and 9 bases, in that order; junction bases with no gene match: 12. The CDR3 DNA reads as TGTGCCAGCAGCTTAACGAAGGCGACAGGGGGGGGTTCTGAGCAGTTCTTC. Its protein product is CASSLTKATGGGSEQFF.

The chain combines TRBV13 with TRBJ2-3; 10 bases line up with TRBD2. Germline CDR1 reads PRHDT; CDR2 reads FYEKMQ (reference sequence). The CDR3 totals 18 residues. V gave up 8 bases and J gave up 2 bases; unmatched junction bases: 16. The CDR3 nucleotides are TGTGCCAGCGGGAGCTATGGACTAGCGGACGACCCCACAGATACGCAGTATTTT. It codes for CASGSYGLADDPTDTQYF. Filled out from reference TRBV13 and TRBJ2-3, the complete variable domain reads AAGVIQSPRHLIKEKRETATLKCYPIPRHDTVYWYQQGPGQDPQFLISFYEKMQSDKGSIPDRFSAQQFSDYHSELNMSSLELGDSALYFCASGSYGLADDPTDTQYFGPGTRLTVL.

The count of this clone is one. V usage is TRBV19 and J usage is TRBJ2-3; 7 bases are shared with TRBD2. The CDR3 sequence is 14 residues long. CDR1 and CDR2 (germline): LNHDA, SQIVND (reference sequence). V was pared by 1 base and J by 3 bases, with 1 base of the junction left unmatched. The CDR3 DNA follows: TGTGCCAGTAGTATAGGCGGGAGAACAGATACGCAGTATTTT. It encodes CASSIGGRTDTQYF.

DNA of the CDR3: TGTGCCAGCAGCTTAGTGAGGACAGAAAGCAATCAGCCCCAGCATTTT. Protein sequence: CASSLVRTESNQPQHF. The rearrangement joins TRBV7-8 to TRBJ1-5; tentatively, D is TRBD1 (6 bases). With 1 base removed from V and 1 base from J, the gap between germline ends came to 11 bases. CDR3 length equals 16 residues. Looked up from germline, CDR1 is SGHVS and CDR2 is FQNEAQ.

The genes are TRBV6-1 and TRBJ2-3, with D perhaps matching TRBD2 (5 bases). CDR3 length equals 12 residues. V was shortened by 8 bases and J by 0 bases, with 6 bases between the two germline ends. Per the germline V gene, CDR1 is MNHNS and CDR2 is SASEGT. CDR3 sequence reads: CASSGSTDTQYF. CDR3 in DNA: TGTGCCAGCTCGGGAAGCACAGATACGCAGTATTTT.

The CDR3: CASSLVGGVTDTQYF. The CDR3 coding sequence is TGTGCCAGCAGCTTAGTTGGCGGTGTCACAGATACGCAGTATTTT. V is TRBV7-8 and J is TRBJ2-3; D uncertain. The CDR3 is 15 residues long. Per germline, CDR1 SGHVS and CDR2 FQNEAQ. Trimming took 1 base from V and 2 from J, leaving 10 bases between them.

Remarks on this clone: At one end, the junction sequence differs from germline, possibly due to a read error. The chain carries TRBV28 and TRBJ2-4, with 8 bases matching TRBD2. Germline loops: CDR1 MDHEN, CDR2 SYDVKM. This CDR3 spans 14 amino acids. Written as DNA, the CDR3 is TGTGCCAGCAGTGTTAGACTAGCGAAAAACAGTCAGTACTTC. The encoded protein is CASSVRLAKNSQYF.

CDR3 bases: TGTGCCAGCAGCCTGGAATTGGACAGCTCTGGGGCCAACGTCCTGACTTTC. Translation gives CASSLELDSSGANVLTF. This chain connects TRBV5-6 to TRBJ2-6; a possible D gene is TRBD1 (6 bases). Trimming cost V 4 bases and J 0 bases, with 14 bases left between them. Looked up from germline, CDR1 is SGHDT and CDR2 is YYEEEE. This CDR3 region has 17 residues. The whole variable domain, filled in from reference TRBV5-6 and TRBJ2-6, reads DAGVTQSPTHLIKTRGQQVTLRCSPKSGHDTVSWYQQALGQGPQFIFQYYEEEERQRGNFPDRFSGHQFPNYSSELNVNALLLGDSALYLCASSLELDSSGANVLTFGAGSRLTVL.

This rearrangement joins TRBV7-2 to TRBJ2-7, with D possibly being TRBD2 (5 bases). The CDR3 spans 14 residues. The V and J ends lost 5 bases and 3 bases respectively, with 14 bases between them. CDR1 and CDR2 (germline): SGHTA, FQGNSA. The DNA of the CDR3 is TGTGCCAGCAGCCGCTATCACGGAGGCTACGAGCAGTACTTC. Encoded protein: CASSRYHGGYEQYF.

The V and J genes are TRBV19 and TRBJ2-7; TRBD1 agrees at 8 bases. CDR1 and CDR2 (germline): LNHDA, SQIVND (reference sequence). The CDR3 is 14 amino acids. The ends lost 3 bases at V and 3 bases at J; junction bases unmatched: 4. In DNA form, the CDR3 reads TGTGCCAGTAGTATCGGACAGGGATACTACGAGCAGTACTTC. This gives the protein CASSIGQGYYEQYF.

The chain carries TRBV4-1 and TRBJ2-7, with TRBD2 identical over 7 bases. Germline-derived CDR1 and CDR2 are MGHRA and YSYEKL. V shed 4 bases, J shed 3 bases, and the junction held 9 bases outside the gene matches. The CDR3 runs 15 residues. The CDR3 nucleotides read TGCGCCAGCAGCCCCAGTCGGGACTACCACTACGAGCAGTACTTC. Its translation is CASSPSRDYHYEQYF.

The rearrangement uses TRBV7-8 and TRBJ1-5; D is perhaps TRBD1 (6 bases). Deletions cut 5 bases from V and 4 bases from J, with 12 bases between. CDR1 SGHVS and CDR2 FQNEAQ come from the germline V gene. The CDR3 contains 14 residues. The CDR3 region has the DNA TGTGCCAGCAGCCCCGGGACACGAAATCAGCCCCAGCATTTT. Its translation is CASSPGTRNQPQHF.

This clone was seen a single time. The DNA for the CDR3 is TGTGCCAGCAGCCGAGGGATGGGCCCCAGGAATGAGCAGTTCTTC. This sequence encodes CASSRGMGPRNEQFF. The chain links TRBV2 to TRBJ2-1, with D tentatively TRBD2 (5 bases). This CDR3 comprises 15 residues. The ends were cut back, 6 bases at V and 7 bases at J, with 19 bases in the middle. Germline lookup yields CDR1 SNHLY and CDR2 FYNNEI.

The count of this clone is one. The V call is TRBV7-3, the J call TRBJ1-2, with TRBD1 identical over 7 bases. The length of the CDR3 is 17 residues. The germline V gene encodes CDR1 SGHTA and CDR2 FQGTGA. J was trimmed by 4 bases and V by 0 bases; bases with no gene match: 11. The CDR3 here is CASSLTVQQGRTYGYTF. DNA for the CDR3: TGTGCCAGCAGCTTAACAGTACAACAGGGGCGGACCTATGGCTACACCTTC.

The rearrangement joins TRBV11-2 to TRBJ2-1, with 8 bases lining up with TRBD1. The CDR3 extends over 15 amino acids. Germline trimming cut 4 bases from V and 3 bases from J; bases unmatched to any gene: 5. Germline V gene lookup returns CDR1 SGHAT and CDR2 FQNNGV. The CDR3 sequence is CASSYRQGLYNEQFF. CDR3 DNA sequence: TGTGCCAGCAGCTACCGACAGGGGCTCTACAATGAGCAGTTCTTC.

V is TRBV4-1 and J is TRBJ2-1, with a tentative D call TRBD2 (5 bases). The V end was cut by 1 base, the J end by 4 bases, with 17 bases between. The germline CDR1 and CDR2 sequences are MGHRA and YSYEKL. The length of the CDR3 is 17 residues. The CDR3 nucleotides are TGCGCCAGCAGCCAAGGGATCTTAGCGAGTACATACAATGAGCAGTTCTTC. Its protein product is CASSQGILASTYNEQFF.